The next 25 T cell receptor beta chains were all read from a single sample in a study of blood T cell repertoires in COVID-19. Some clones are missing from TCRdb's copy, which holds only in-frame ones; the method was immunoSEQ multiplex PCR. The sample shows about half a million clones, 75% to 90% of them seen only once. Material: peripheral blood. These receptors all come from a man in his late teens or twenties with COVID-19, enrolled during active disease.

This chain links TRBV19 with TRBJ2-1; 8 bases match TRBD2. Per the germline V gene, CDR1 is LNHDA and CDR2 is SQIVND (reference sequence). After removal of 4 bases from V and 7 bases from J, the junction contained 9 bases not matched to a gene. The CDR3 contains 15 residues. The CDR3 sequence is CASSTGTRARNEQFF. CDR3 sequence (DNA): TGTGCCAGTAGTACCGGGACTAGGGCCCGGAATGAGCAGTTCTTC.

This rearrangement joins TRBV11-2 to TRBJ2-2, with a possible D match to TRBD1 (6 bases). Germline CDR1 is SGHAT and CDR2 is FQNNGV. V was clipped by 0 bases and J by 11 bases, with 10 bases between them. The CDR3 consists of 13 residues. CDR3 in DNA: TGTGCCAGCAGCTTAGATGGGGGCGCAGAGCTGTTTTTT. Translating it yields CASSLDGGAELFF.

V and J are TRBV9 and TRBJ1-6, with D perhaps TRBD1 (5 bases). The CDR3 sequence is 15 residues long. Germline CDR1 reads SGDLS; CDR2 reads YYNGEE. Trimming shortened V by 3 bases and J by 5 bases, and 12 bases separated the two germline ends. CDR3 in DNA: TGTGCCAGCAGCGAGCAGGGTAACCATAATTCACCCCTCCACTTT. As protein: CASSEQGNHNSPLHF.

As to this clone: This specimen includes other DNA sequences encoding the same CDR3. This chain joins TRBV9 and TRBJ2-7; the match to TRBD2 covers 8 bases. Germline CDR1 reads SGDLS; CDR2 reads YYNGEE. This CDR3 is 15 amino acids long. Trimming cost V 3 bases and J 7 bases; bases outside gene matches: 12. CDR3 amino acids: CASSAGTGRAKEQYF. CDR3 bases: TGTGCCAGCAGCGCCGGGACCGGGAGGGCCAAAGAGCAGTACTTC.

V is TRBV5-4 and J is TRBJ2-3; TRBD2 matches 14 bases. The CDR3 extends over 19 amino acids. Germline V lookup: CDR1 SGHNT, CDR2 YYREEE (reference sequence). The junction had 10 bases not matched to a gene; V was cut back by 4 bases and J by 0 bases. The CDR3 nucleotides read TGTGCCAGCAGCCCGAGTCCGGGACTAGCGGGGGCTAGCACAGATACGCAGTATTTT. Translated, it gives CASSPSPGLAGASTDTQYF.

The chain carries TRBV30 and TRBJ1-5; weak D call: TRBD1 (5 bases). Germline CDR1 reads GTSNPN; CDR2 reads SVGIG (reference sequence). The CDR3 runs to 14 residues. The germline V and J ends were trimmed by 2 bases and 4 bases, with 12 bases remaining between them. CDR3 sequence: CAWSSRTQNQPQHF. DNA for the CDR3: TGTGCCTGGAGTTCCAGGACACAAAATCAGCCCCAGCATTTT.

The rearrangement joins TRBV7-9 to TRBJ1-1; a possible D gene is TRBD1 (6 bases). Germline CDR1 and CDR2: SEHNR and FQNEAQ (reference sequence). The V end was cut by 5 bases, the J end by 6 bases, with 19 bases between. The length of the CDR3 is 15 residues. The CDR3 sequence is CASSAPRGGSPEAFF. The CDR3 DNA follows: TGTGCCAGCAGCGCCCCCAGGGGTGGGTCACCTGAAGCTTTCTTT.

CDR3 coding DNA: TGTGCCGGGGCAGCGGGGGGCCGACCAGATACGCAGTATTTT. Its translation: CAGAAGGRPDTQYF. The chain carries TRBV18 and TRBJ2-3; 9 positions match TRBD2. J gave up 4 bases and V 11 bases, and 10 bases lay outside the gene matches. CDR3 length equals 14 residues. Germline CDR1 KGHSH, CDR2 LQKENI.

The chain couples TRBV11-2 to TRBJ2-3, with 9 bases aligning to TRBD2. The CDR3 sequence is 15 residues long. The germline V gene encodes CDR1 SGHAT and CDR2 FQNNGV. V shed 5 bases and J 3 bases; nucleotides not matched to a gene: 6. The CDR3 DNA reads as TGTGCCAGCAGCGCCAGAGCGGGGGGTACAGATACGCAGTATTTT. Protein sequence: CASSARAGGTDTQYF.

The gene calls are TRBV28 and TRBJ2-1; D gene uncertain. CDR1 MDHEN and CDR2 SYDVKM come from the germline V gene. V lost 6 bases and J 0 bases, leaving 12 bases between the germline ends. The CDR3 extends over 15 amino acids. The CDR3 DNA sequence: TGTGCCAGCAGCCGAGACACAAGCTCCTACAATGAGCAGTTCTTC. Protein sequence: CASSRDTSSYNEQFF. Full variable domain (missing parts from reference TRBV28 and TRBJ2-1): DVKVTQSSRYLVKRTGEKVFLECVQDMDHENMFWYRQDPGLGLRLIYFSYDVKMKEKGDIPEGYSVSREKKERFSLILESASTNQTSMYLCASSRDTSSYNEQFFGPGTRLTVL.

The chain recombines TRBV19 with TRBJ1-1, with TRBD1 identical over 10 bases. J was trimmed by 4 bases and V by 6 bases; bases with no gene match: 5. Germline V gene lookup returns CDR1 LNHDA and CDR2 SQIVND (reference sequence). The CDR3 has 14 residues. The CDR3 DNA reads TGTGCCAGTAGAACGGGACAGGGGTCCACTGAAGCTTTCTTT. Protein sequence: CASRTGQGSTEAFF.

This chain connects TRBV19 to TRBJ2-3; 9 bases fit TRBD2. Germline V gene lookup returns CDR1 LNHDA and CDR2 SQIVND (reference sequence). CDR3 length: 15 amino acids. J gave up 2 bases and V 7 bases, and 7 bases lay outside the gene matches. CDR3 DNA: TGTGCCAGTATTCCGACTAGCGGTTACACAGATACGCAGTATTTT. Its protein is CASIPTSGYTDTQYF.

This clone appeared a single time. The V gene is TRBV4-2, the J gene TRBJ2-3; D remains unclear. CDR3 length: 14 residues. V lost 0 bases to trimming and J lost 7 bases, with 11 bases between them. Germline CDR1 reads LGHNA; CDR2 reads YNFKEQ. The CDR3 DNA follows: TGTGCCAGCAGCCAAGAGCTCCGTGAGTATACGCAGTATTTT. Protein product: CASSQELREYTQYF.

The V call is TRBV15, the J call TRBJ1-2, with 9 bases aligning to TRBD1. Germline CDR1 is LNHNV and CDR2 is YYDKDF (reference sequence). Losses at the gene ends were 0 bases for V and 9 bases for J; bases not matched to a gene: 5. The CDR3 runs to 14 residues. The CDR3 nucleotides are TGTGCCACCAGCAGAGATTGGGACAGGGCGCGCTACACCTTC. This translates into CATSRDWDRARYTF.

The chain uses TRBV2 and TRBJ2-3; D is perhaps TRBD2 (5 bases). CDR3 length equals 14 residues. V dropped 6 bases and J dropped 1 base, with 11 bases sitting between them. Germline V gives CDR1 SNHLY, CDR2 FYNNEI. The CDR3 nucleotides are TGTGCCAGCAGCGCTTATAGCGGCACAGATACGCAGTATTTT. This gives the protein CASSAYSGTDTQYF. Variable domain in full (rest from reference TRBV2 and TRBJ2-3): EPEVTQTPSHQVTQMGQEVILRCVPISNHLYFYWYRQILGQKVEFLVSFYNNEISEKSEIFDDQFSVERPDGSNFTLKIRSTKLEDSAMYFCASSAYSGTDTQYFGPGTRLTVL.

The chain recombines TRBV5-1 with TRBJ2-3; a possible D gene is TRBD2 (6 bases). The CDR3 is 14 amino acids. Per germline, CDR1 SGHRS and CDR2 YFSETQ. Trimming shortened V by 0 bases and J by 4 bases, and 9 bases separated the two germline ends. DNA of the CDR3: TGCGCCAGCAGCTTGGACGGGAGCTCAGATACGCAGTATTTT. It yields the protein CASSLDGSSDTQYF.

The chain carries TRBV27 and TRBJ2-3, with 8 bases matching TRBD2. This CDR3 has 16 amino acids. V was pared by 5 bases and J by 1 base, with 8 bases of the junction left unmatched. CDR1 and CDR2 (germline): MNHEY, SMNVEV (reference sequence). The CDR3 here is CASSPTEAGGTDTQYF. The CDR3 bases are TGTGCCAGCAGTCCCACCGAAGCGGGGGGCACAGATACGCAGTATTTT.

The CDR3 sequence: CASSPRLAGFNEQFF. CDR3 DNA: TGTGCCAGCAGCCCCCGGCTAGCGGGATTCAATGAGCAGTTCTTC. J is TRBJ2-1 and V is TRBV9; 9 positions match TRBD2. Per germline, CDR1 SGDLS and CDR2 YYNGEE. V dropped 4 bases and J dropped 6; count of bases not matched to a gene: 8. The CDR3 consists of 15 residues.

The chain uses TRBV7-9 and TRBJ2-2; 10 bases map to TRBD2. V lost 1 base to trimming and J lost 6 bases; unmatched junction nucleotides: 5. Germline loops: CDR1 SEHNR, CDR2 FQNEAQ (reference sequence). This CDR3 contains 16 residues. The CDR3 DNA is TGTGCCAGCAGCTTAGGTCTAGCGGGAGTCCCCGGGGAGCTGTTTTTT. Encoded protein: CASSLGLAGVPGELFF.

J is TRBJ2-3 and V is TRBV5-1; TRBD1 agrees at 8 bases. The CDR3 runs to 15 residues. J gave up 2 bases and V 3 bases, and 5 bases lay outside the gene matches. From germline, CDR1 is SGHRS and CDR2 YFSETQ. In DNA form, the CDR3 reads TGCGCCAGCAGCTCGAGGGACAGGTACACAGATACGCAGTATTTT. This codes for CASSSRDRYTDTQYF.

The chain couples TRBV13 to TRBJ2-1, with 8 bases matching TRBD1. The V gene's germline CDR1 is PRHDT and CDR2 FYEKMQ (reference sequence). The CDR3 is 15 amino acids. Losses at the gene ends were 5 bases for V and 2 bases for J; bases not matched to a gene: 5. In DNA, the CDR3 is TGTGCCAGCAGCCTAAGACAGGGGACCTACAATGAGCAGTTCTTC. It is translated as CASSLRQGTYNEQFF.

The chain carries TRBV9 and TRBJ1-2, with a possible D match to TRBD1 (6 bases). This CDR3 spans 11 amino acids. Germline V gives CDR1 SGDLS, CDR2 YYNGEE. V was pared by 2 bases and J by 9 bases, with 8 bases between. The CDR3 is CASSVRGSYTF. DNA of the CDR3: TGTGCCAGCAGCGTCAGGGGTAGCTACACCTTC.

V gene TRBV12-3 or TRBV12-4 combines with J gene TRBJ2-2, with D hard to call. The CDR3 loop spans 13 amino acids. Trimming took off 5 bases at V and 4 bases at J, with 8 bases between the two ends. CDR3 DNA: TGTGCCAGCAGTGTATACGGCACCGGGGAGCTGTTTTTT. Translation gives CASSVYGTGELFF.

The rearrangement joins TRBV5-6 to TRBJ2-1; D might be TRBD2 (6 bases). Trimming cost V 7 bases and J 0 bases, with 14 bases left between them. Germline V gene data show CDR1 as SGHDT and CDR2 as YYEEEE. The CDR3 is 15 amino acids. CDR3 sequence (DNA): TGTGCCAGCCGCAAAGGGAGGAGCTCCTACAATGAGCAGTTCTTC. It specifies CASRKGRSSYNEQFF.

CDR3 sequence reads: CASSGRTGAQANYGYTF. The CDR3 DNA reads as TGTGCCAGCAGCGGACGGACAGGGGCACAAGCTAACTATGGCTACACCTTC. This chain links TRBV9 with TRBJ1-2, with 9 nucleotides matching TRBD1. V lost 3 bases to trimming and J lost 0 bases; unmatched junction nucleotides: 9. Germline V gene lookup returns CDR1 SGDLS and CDR2 YYNGEE. The CDR3 consists of 17 residues.